This paragraph covers one T cell receptor (beta chain) sequence. Methods used by the authors: Reference gene primers were amplified, and this amplification served to estimate nucleated cell counts. Clones were read by immunoSEQ multiplex PCR, and TCRdb kept only the in-frame ones, dropping some. That table supplies the V and J calls and clone size; D and trimming were determined from the DNA. The sample carries 200,000 to 300,000 clones, less than 90% recorded once. There are 14 residues in the CDR3. With 2 bases removed from V and 0 bases from J, the gap between germline ends came to 8 bases. Per the germline V gene, CDR1 is SGHDN and CDR2 is FVKESK. These data originate in a study of blood T cell repertoires in COVID-19. Across the whole study: Acute and convalescent COVID-19 samples came from the United States, Italy and Spain. T cells, B-cell-depleted T cells, or PBMCs provided the cDNA or gDNA that served as material.

V and J are TRBV14 and TRBJ2-7; D remains ambiguous. This TCR was sampled from a man between 60 and 70 years old with acute or convalescent COVID-19. Sequencing was carried out using peripheral blood. The CDR3 loop is CASSQYGSSYEQYF. The CDR3, as DNA: TGTGCCAGCAGCCAATATGGTAGCTCCTACGAGCAGTACTTC.